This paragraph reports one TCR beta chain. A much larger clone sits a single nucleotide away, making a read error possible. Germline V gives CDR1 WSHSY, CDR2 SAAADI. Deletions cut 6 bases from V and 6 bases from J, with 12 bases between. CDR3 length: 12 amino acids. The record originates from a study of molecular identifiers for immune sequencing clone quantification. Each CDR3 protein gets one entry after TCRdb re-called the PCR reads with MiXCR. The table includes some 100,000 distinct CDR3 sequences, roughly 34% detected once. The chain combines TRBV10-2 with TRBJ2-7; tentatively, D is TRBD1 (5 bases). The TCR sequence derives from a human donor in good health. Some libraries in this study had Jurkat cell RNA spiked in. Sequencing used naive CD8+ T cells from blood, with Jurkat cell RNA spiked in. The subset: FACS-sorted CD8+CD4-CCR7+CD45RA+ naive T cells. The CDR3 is CASSPGFCEQYF. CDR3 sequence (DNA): TGCGCCAGCAGCCCAGGGTTTTGCGAGCAGTACTTC.